This T cell receptor beta chain was captured by sequencing in a study of T cells in Graves' hyperthyroidism and ophthalmopathy. TCR beta CDR3 regions were amplified from RNA. The HTBI set primed first-round TCR CDR3 RT-PCR. TCRdb reprocessed the multiplex PCR reads with MiXCR, giving one entry per CDR3 protein. The sample carries roughly 700,000 distinct CDR3 sequences, less than 15% recorded once. This CDR3 has 13 amino acids. Germline V lookup: CDR1 SGHVS, CDR2 FQNEAQ. Germline trimming cut 5 bases from V and 3 bases from J; bases unmatched to any gene: 4. This clonotype was recorded at least ten times. Patients having uncontrolled infection, another autoimmune disease, pregnancy or lactation were not included.

What was sequenced was blood. The chain employs TRBV7-8 and TRBJ2-7, with TRBD1 identical over 7 bases. The sequence was collected from a woman under 30 with Graves' hyperthyroidism. The CDR3 protein is CASSRDSVYEQYF. The DNA of the CDR3 is TGTGCCAGCAGCAGGGACAGTGTCTACGAGCAGTACTTC.